The rows below give T cell receptor beta chains drawn from one sample of a study of T cell responses to AZD1222 COVID-19 vaccine. The data were produced by immunoSEQ multiplex PCR, yet TCRdb's version contains in-frame clones alone and is incomplete. The profile shows 140,000 to 150,000 clones, about 93% of them singletons. This sample comprised peripheral blood, obtained on day 0 of AZD1222 vaccination. These receptor sequences come from an adult in good health. Each CDR3 is given with its conserved first and last residue. The D gene is left open where the match is weak. The size entry is marked missing in some rows and otherwise reads once, few, many or a size class.

clone_size j_call v_call d_call cdr3_nt cdr3_aa
. TRBJ2-2 TRBV5-1 TRBD1 TGCGCCAGCCGTCCCTCGACAGGGGGTACGACCGGGGAGCTGTTTTTT CASRPSTGGTTGELFF
. TRBJ2-2 TRBV7-3 . TGTGCCAGCAGCTTACTCAGGGGCGGCACCGGGGAGCTGTTTTTT CASSLLRGGTGELFF
once TRBJ2-7 TRBV6-5 . TGTGCCAGCAGTTATGGTCCAGGTCCTTACGAGCAGTACTTC CASSYGPGPYEQYF
. TRBJ2-7 TRBV6-5 . TGTGCCAGCAGTTATTCCGTCATGGATCCCTACGAGCAGTACTTC CASSYSVMDPYEQYF
few TRBJ2-7 TRBV6-2/TRBV6-3 . TGTGCCAGCAGTTATGGGGGACGCTACGAGCAGTACTTC CASSYGGRYEQYF
. TRBJ1-1 TRBV12-3/TRBV12-4 . TGTGCCAGCAGTTTAGGTGGCCTCACTGAAGCTTTCTTT CASSLGGLTEAFF
. TRBJ1-2 TRBV18 . TGTGCCAGCTCAGGGACCGGGACTCCCGAGAGGGGCTACACCTTC CASSGTGTPERGYTF
. TRBJ1-2 TRBV4-3 . TGCGCCAGCAGCCAAGAGGGCGGACCAAGCGCATTTAACTATGGCTACACCTTC CASSQEGGPSAFNYGYTF
. TRBJ1-2 TRBV14 TRBD1 TGTGCCAGCAGCCCAATAACCCGACAGGGTTGGAACTATGGCTACACCTTC CASSPITRQGWNYGYTF
. TRBJ1-3 TRBV2 . TGTGCCAGCAGCAGGTTAGACACCATATATTTT CASSRLDTIYF
. TRBJ1-2 TRBV4-1 . TGCGCCAGCAGCCAAAAATCCGGGGAAAGGTATGGCTACACCTTC CASSQKSGERYGYTF
. TRBJ1-1 TRBV4-2 . TGTGCCAGCAGCCAAGATTGGGACGGACGCACTGAAGCTTTCTTT CASSQDWDGRTEAFF
. TRBJ1-4 TRBV20-1 . TGCAGTGCTAGTGGGTCAACTAATGAAAAACTGTTTTTT CSASGSTNEKLFF
. TRBJ2-7 TRBV27 . TGTGCCAGCAGGGCGACAGGAACTATCGAGCAGTACTTC CASRATGTIEQYF
few TRBJ2-5 TRBV6-5 . TGTGCCAGCGCCGGGGATGGGCTGTTAGAGACCCAGTACTTC CASAGDGLLETQYF
. TRBJ1-1 TRBV6-6 . TGTGCCACCTCGGATCACACTGAAGCTTTCTTT CATSDHTEAFF
. TRBJ2-1 TRBV18 TRBD2 TGTGCCAGCTCACCGAGTCTAGCGGGGGGTGGTGAGCAGTTCTTC CASSPSLAGGGEQFF
. TRBJ1-2 TRBV7-8 . TGTGCCAGCAGCCCTCCTAGGTGGACGGACTATGGCTACACCTTC CASSPPRWTDYGYTF